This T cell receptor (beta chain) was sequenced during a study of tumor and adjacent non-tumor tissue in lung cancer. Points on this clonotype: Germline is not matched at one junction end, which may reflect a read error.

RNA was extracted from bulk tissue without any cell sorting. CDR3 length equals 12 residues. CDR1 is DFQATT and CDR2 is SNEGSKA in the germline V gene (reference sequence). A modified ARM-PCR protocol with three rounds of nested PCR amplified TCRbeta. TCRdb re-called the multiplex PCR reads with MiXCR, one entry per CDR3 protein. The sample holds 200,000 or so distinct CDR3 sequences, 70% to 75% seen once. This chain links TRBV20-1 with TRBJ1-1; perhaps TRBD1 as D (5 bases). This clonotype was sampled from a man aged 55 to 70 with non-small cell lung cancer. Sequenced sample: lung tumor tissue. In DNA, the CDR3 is TGCAGTGCTAGCACCCGGGTCTCTGGGGCTTCCTTT. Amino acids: CSASTRVSGASF.